This is a list of T cell receptor beta chains from one sample in a study of response to subunit inactivated influenza vaccine. One entry per CDR3 protein, called by TCRdb with MiXCR from the RT-PCR reads. The profile shows around 850,000 distinct CDR3 sequences, roughly 20% of them singletons. The sequencing used PBMCs from blood, collected around 5 days after vaccination. The receptors here all came from a man aged 50 to 60 who received an inactivated influenza vaccine. The CDR3 runs from the conserved cysteine through the conserved F or W. The order of the fields is clone size, D gene, J gene, V gene, CDR3 DNA, CDR3 protein. The D gene is left open where the match is weak. The size entry is marked missing in some rows and otherwise reads once, few, many or a size class.

.,.,TRBJ1-2,TRBV4-1,TGCGCCAGCAGCCAAGCGGCAGGGGAATACTATGGCTACACCTTC,CASSQAAGEYYGYTF
few,.,TRBJ2-3,TRBV24-1,TGTGCCACCAGTGATTTTGGGGCCACAGATACGCAGTATTTT,CATSDFGATDTQYF
.,.,TRBJ2-3,TRBV21-1,TGTGCCAGCAGCAAAGTAGGGCCTCAAGGTACGCAGTATTTT,CASSKVGPQGTQYF
.,.,TRBJ2-7,TRBV7-2,TGTGCCAGCAGCTTAGGGAGTGAACCGCTTGGGCAGTACTTC,CASSLGSEPLGQYF
.,TRBD1,TRBJ2-7,TRBV20-1,TGCAGTGCTTCGGACAGGGATGTATGGCAGTACTTC,CSASDRDVWQYF
.,.,TRBJ2-3,TRBV7-9,TGTGCCAGCAGCTTAAGGCCTCGGGATACGCAGTATTTT,CASSLRPRDTQYF
few,.,TRBJ1-2,TRBV20-1,TGCAGTGCTAGTATGCAGGGACACTATGGCTACACCTTC,CSASMQGHYGYTF
few,.,TRBJ2-5,TRBV12-3/TRBV12-4,TGTGCCAGCAGTCCCTCCCGGCGGAGGGGAGAGACCCAGTACTTC,CASSPSRRRGETQYF
many,TRBD1,TRBJ2-2,TRBV6-2/TRBV6-3,TGTGCCAGCAGTTACAGGGACAGGGGCGCCGGGGAGCTGTTTTTT,CASSYRDRGAGELFF
.,.,TRBJ2-7,TRBV30,TGTGCCTGGAGTCGGACCAGGGGCGGCGAGCAGTACTTC,CAWSRTRGGEQYF
few,.,TRBJ2-7,TRBV20-1,TGCAGTGCTAGAGATGGGAGGTACGAGCAGTACTTC,CSARDGRYEQYF
few,TRBD2,TRBJ2-1,TRBV25-1,TGTGCCAGCAGTGAATCCCGGACTAGCGTGTACAATGAGCAGTTCTTC,CASSESRTSVYNEQFF
few,TRBD1,TRBJ1-1,TRBV7-9,TGTGCCAGCAGCTCGACAGGGAGAGCTTTCTTT,CASSSTGRAFF
.,TRBD2,TRBJ2-1,TRBV11-1,TGTGCCAGCAGCCTCTCGACTAGCGGGATATACAATGAGCAGTTCTTC,CASSLSTSGIYNEQFF
few,TRBD1,TRBJ2-5,TRBV20-1,TGCAGTGCCGCAGGGGGCCGGGATCGTGCCTTACTAAAAGAGACCCAGTACTTC,CSAAGGRDRALLKETQYF
.,.,TRBJ2-2,TRBV29-1,TGCAGCGTGGAGGGGGGCGGGGAGCTGTTTTTT,CSVEGGGELFF
few,.,TRBJ2-7,TRBV2,TGTGCCAGCAGTGAAGTGGGCGGTAGATACGAGCAGTACTTC,CASSEVGGRYEQYF
.,TRBD1,TRBJ2-1,TRBV9,TGTGCCAGCAGCGAGGGGACAGAACTTTACAATGAGCAGTTCTTC,CASSEGTELYNEQFF
.,.,TRBJ2-3,TRBV20-1,TGCAGTGCTAGATACAGTGCGGATACGCAGTATTTT,CSARYSADTQYF
.,.,TRBJ1-2,TRBV7-2,TGTGCCAGCAGCTTAGTTGCGGAACCGAACTATGGCTACACCTTC,CASSLVAEPNYGYTF
.,.,TRBJ1-5,TRBV20-1,TGCAGTGCTGCGGGGGTATTCGATCAGCCCCAGCATTTT,CSAAGVFDQPQHF
.,.,TRBJ1-1,TRBV6-2/TRBV6-3,TGTGCCAGCAGTTACATGGACCGTGAAGCTTTCTTT,CASSYMDREAFF
few,TRBD1,TRBJ2-7,TRBV4-3,TGCGCCAGCAGCCAAGGACAGGGATACTACGAGCAGTACTTC,CASSQGQGYYEQYF
few,TRBD1,TRBJ2-3,TRBV6-2/TRBV6-3,TGTGCCAGCGGGGACAGAAGGGTCAGTACGCAGTATTTT,CASGDRRVSTQYF
.,TRBD2,TRBJ2-1,TRBV2,TGTGCCAGCAGTGAGGGTCTAGCGGTAAATGAGCAGTTCTTC,CASSEGLAVNEQFF
.,TRBD1,TRBJ1-2,TRBV7-2,TGTGCCAGCAGGGATAGGGACAGGATTTACTATGGCTACACCTTC,CASRDRDRIYYGYTF
.,TRBD2,TRBJ2-3,TRBV20-1,TGCAGTGCTAGAATGCGCGGGAGTTGGTCAGATACGCAGTATTTT,CSARMRGSWSDTQYF
few,TRBD2,TRBJ2-1,TRBV7-2,TGTGCCAGCAGCCCTCTAGCGGGGGGTTATGAGCAGTTCTTC,CASSPLAGGYEQFF
.,.,TRBJ2-5,TRBV7-8,TGTGCCAGCAGCTTAGTTTTGGTGGGAGCGGAGACCCAGTACTTC,CASSLVLVGAETQYF
.,TRBD1,TRBJ1-2,TRBV5-6,TGTGCCAGCAGCTTGCTGACAGGGAGCCTTCCCTATGGCTACACCTTC,CASSLLTGSLPYGYTF
.,.,TRBJ1-2,TRBV7-6,TGTGCCAGCAGGGGGGGGAACTATGGCTACACCTTC,CASRGGNYGYTF
few,.,TRBJ2-5,TRBV12-3/TRBV12-4,TGTGCCAGCATCCACCACGCCGGGGAGCAAGAGACCCAGTACTTC,CASIHHAGEQETQYF
.,TRBD2,TRBJ2-1,TRBV4-2,TGTGCCAGCAGTAGAGCGGGGGGGCAGACTGAGCAGTTCTTC,CASSRAGGQTEQFF
.,.,TRBJ2-5,TRBV9,TGTGCCAGCAGCGTAGCTCTACAGGGTGCGCAAGAGACCCAGTACTTC,CASSVALQGAQETQYF
few,.,TRBJ2-2,TRBV4-2,TGTGCCAGCAGCCATCGAGGCAGCACCGGGGAGCTGTTTTTT,CASSHRGSTGELFF
few,.,TRBJ2-6,TRBV7-9,TGTGCCAGCAGCTCAATGACAGGGAGGTCTGGGGCCAACGTCCTGACTTTC,CASSSMTGRSGANVLTF
.,.,TRBJ1-2,TRBV12-3/TRBV12-4,TGTGCCAGCAGTTTAGAGGCAGGGATCGGGACTGACTATGGCTACACCTTC,CASSLEAGIGTDYGYTF
.,.,TRBJ2-2,TRBV6-1,TGTGCCAGCAGTGCTTACAGCTCTGCCGTCACGAACACCGGGGAGCTGTTTTTT,CASSAYSSAVTNTGELFF
few,.,TRBJ1-4,TRBV4-3,TGCGCCAGCAGCCGAAAGACAGCAGTTAATGAAAAACTGTTTTTT,CASSRKTAVNEKLFF
many,.,TRBJ1-4,TRBV12-3/TRBV12-4,TGTGCCAGCAGTTTCCGGGACCTAGGGGAAAAACTGTTTTTT,CASSFRDLGEKLFF
many,TRBD1,TRBJ1-3,TRBV20-1,TGCAGCCTTTCAGGGGGCTCTGGAAACACCATATATTTT,CSLSGGSGNTIYF
.,TRBD1,TRBJ2-3,TRBV7-3,TGTGCCAGCAGCGAGGGACAGATCACAGATACGCAGTATTTT,CASSEGQITDTQYF
.,.,TRBJ2-1,TRBV3-1,TGTGCCAGCAGCCAAGAGTACGGCAGGGTGAATGAGCAGTTCTTC,CASSQEYGRVNEQFF
.,.,TRBJ1-2,TRBV5-1,TGCGCCAGCAGCTTAGAGCTGGCGGATGGCTACACCTTC,CASSLELADGYTF
.,.,TRBJ1-4,TRBV19,TGTGCCAGTAGTGGGCGGACGGAGAATGAAAAACTGTTTTTT,CASSGRTENEKLFF
.,TRBD2,TRBJ2-1,TRBV9,TGTGCCAGCAGCGAGTCAGGGTCTAGCGGATACAATGAGCAGTTCTTC,CASSESGSSGYNEQFF
.,.,TRBJ2-3,TRBV29-1,TGCAGCGTACCCGGGATGGGGGGAGATACGCAGTATTTT,CSVPGMGGDTQYF
few,.,TRBJ1-5,TRBV11-2,TGTGCCAGCAGTAAGGATAGCAATCAGCCCCAGCATTTT,CASSKDSNQPQHF
.,.,TRBJ2-3,TRBV11-2,TGTGCCAGCAGCTTAAACCGCGTCAGTAAAGCTAGCACAGATACGCAGTATTTT,CASSLNRVSKASTDTQYF